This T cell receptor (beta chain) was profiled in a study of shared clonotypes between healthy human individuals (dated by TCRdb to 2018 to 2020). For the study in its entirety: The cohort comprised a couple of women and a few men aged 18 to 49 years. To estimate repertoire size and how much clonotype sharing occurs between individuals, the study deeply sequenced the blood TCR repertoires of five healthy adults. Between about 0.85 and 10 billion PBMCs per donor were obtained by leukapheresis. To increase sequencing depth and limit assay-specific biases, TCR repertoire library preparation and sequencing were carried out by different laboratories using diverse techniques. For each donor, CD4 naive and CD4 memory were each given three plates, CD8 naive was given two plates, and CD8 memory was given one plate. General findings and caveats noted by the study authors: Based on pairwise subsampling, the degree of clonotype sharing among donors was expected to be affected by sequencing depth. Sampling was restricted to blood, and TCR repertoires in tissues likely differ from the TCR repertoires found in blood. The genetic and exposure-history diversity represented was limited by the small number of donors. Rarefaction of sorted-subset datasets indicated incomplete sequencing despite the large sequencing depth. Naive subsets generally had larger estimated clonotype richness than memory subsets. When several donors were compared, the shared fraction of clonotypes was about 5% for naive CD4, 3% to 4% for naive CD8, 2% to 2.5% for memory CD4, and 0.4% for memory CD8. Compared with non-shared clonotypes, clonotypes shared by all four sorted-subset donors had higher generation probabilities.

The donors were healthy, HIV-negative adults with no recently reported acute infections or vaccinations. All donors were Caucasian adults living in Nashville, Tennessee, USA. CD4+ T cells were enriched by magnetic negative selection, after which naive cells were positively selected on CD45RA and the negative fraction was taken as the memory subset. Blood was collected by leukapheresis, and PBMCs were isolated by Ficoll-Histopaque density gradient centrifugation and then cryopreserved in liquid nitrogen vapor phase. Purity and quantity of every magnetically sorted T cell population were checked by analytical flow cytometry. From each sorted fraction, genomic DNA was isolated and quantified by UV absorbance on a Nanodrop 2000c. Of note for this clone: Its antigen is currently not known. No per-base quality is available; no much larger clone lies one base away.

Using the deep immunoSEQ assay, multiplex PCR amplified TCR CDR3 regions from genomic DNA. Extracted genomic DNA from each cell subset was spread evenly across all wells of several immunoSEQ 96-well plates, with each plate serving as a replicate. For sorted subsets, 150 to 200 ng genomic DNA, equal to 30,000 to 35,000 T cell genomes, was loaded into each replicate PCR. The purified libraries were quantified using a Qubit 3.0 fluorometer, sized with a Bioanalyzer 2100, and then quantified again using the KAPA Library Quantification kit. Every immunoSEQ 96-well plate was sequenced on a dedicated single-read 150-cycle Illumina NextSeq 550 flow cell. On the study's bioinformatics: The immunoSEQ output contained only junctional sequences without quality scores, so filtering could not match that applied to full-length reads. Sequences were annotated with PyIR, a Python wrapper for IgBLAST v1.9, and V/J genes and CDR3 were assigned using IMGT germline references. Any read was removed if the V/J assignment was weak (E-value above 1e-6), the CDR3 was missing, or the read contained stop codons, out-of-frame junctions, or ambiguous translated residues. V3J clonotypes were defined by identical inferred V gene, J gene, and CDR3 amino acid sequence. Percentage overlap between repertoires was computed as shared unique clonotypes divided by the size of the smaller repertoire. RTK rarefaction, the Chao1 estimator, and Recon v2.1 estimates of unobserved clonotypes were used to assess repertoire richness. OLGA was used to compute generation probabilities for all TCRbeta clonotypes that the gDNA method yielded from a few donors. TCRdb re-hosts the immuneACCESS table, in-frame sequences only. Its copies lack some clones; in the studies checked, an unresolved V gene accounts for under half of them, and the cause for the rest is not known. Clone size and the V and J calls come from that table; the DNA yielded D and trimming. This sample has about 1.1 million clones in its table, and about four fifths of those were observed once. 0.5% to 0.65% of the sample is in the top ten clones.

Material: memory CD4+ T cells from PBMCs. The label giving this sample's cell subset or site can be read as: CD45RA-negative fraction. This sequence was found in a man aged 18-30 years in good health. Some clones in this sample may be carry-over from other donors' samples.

At the DNA level, the sequence is TGTGCCAGCAGCTATACCCGGGACACTGAAGCTTTCTTT. Its product reads: CASSYTRDTEAFF. In this chain, TRBV7-9 is recombined with TRBJ1-1; the D segment cannot be called with confidence. CDR1 and CDR2, looked up from the germline V gene (reference sequence), are SEHNR and FQNEAQ. A distance of 9 bases separates the germline ends of V and J, which lose 4 bases and 3 bases respectively. Reading from cysteine to phenylalanine, the CDR3 counts 13 amino acids. Only the CDR3 DNA stays, 39 bases, in frame from base 1.